This TCR beta chain was captured in a study of regulatory T cells in long-lasting Graves disease. Building of the TCR beta libraries involved iRepertoire HTBI primers and Arm-PCR of CDR3 regions. TCRdb reprocessed the multiplex PCR reads with MiXCR, giving one entry per CDR3 protein. The sample lists some 440,000 distinct CDR3 sequences; under 25% were seen once. This clonotype was detected only a few times. The antigen remains unidentified. As for time point: persistent/refractory GD, antithyroid drugs over 5 years with positive TRAb. PBMCs were the source of the RNA used for TCR sequencing. The CDR3 is 15 residues long. J lost 0 bases, V lost 6 bases, and 3 bases had no gene match. Germline CDR1 is SQVTM and CDR2 is ANQGSEA. Overall study results and limits: TRBV28, TRBJ1-2 and TRBJ2-5 were segments that persistent disease favored. Sharing of public clonotypes was greater in persistent patients (around 2,500) than in new patients (about 970).

This clonotype originated in a female donor with Graves disease. The material sequenced was peripheral blood mononuclear cells (PBMCs), taken when the disease was refractory, from a patient treated with antithyroid drugs. The chain joins TRBV29-1 to TRBJ1-4; 11 bases fit TRBD1. In DNA form, the CDR3 reads TGCAGCGTCCCGGGACAGGGGGCAACTAATGAAAAACTGTTTTTT. Translation: CSVPGQGATNEKLFF.